These T cell receptor beta chains were read from a single sample in a study of shared clonotypes between healthy human individuals. Sequencing was performed with immunoSEQ multiplex PCR; in TCRdb, only in-frame clones are kept and a portion is missing. The sample lists around 2.1 million clones; more than 85% were seen once. Material: naive CD8+ T cells from PBMCs. These receptors all come from a man aged 18 to 29 in good health. Some clones in this sample may be carry-over from other donors' samples. The CDR3 runs from the conserved cysteine through the conserved F or W. Each record gives: D gene, V gene, clone size, J gene, CDR3 protein, CDR3 DNA. D genes are given only for firm matches. Expanded clones get a size class; other rows say once, few or many, or leave the size out.

d_call: TRBD2; v_call: TRBV29-1; clone_size: NA; j_call: TRBJ2-3; cdr3_aa: CSPKLAGDVADTQYF; cdr3_nt: TGCAGCCCGAAACTAGCGGGAGATGTCGCAGATACGCAGTATTTT
d_call: TRBD2; v_call: TRBV10-1; clone_size: NA; j_call: TRBJ2-1; cdr3_aa: CASSEIGGSSYNEQFF; cdr3_nt: TGCGCCAGCAGTGAAATAGGCGGGAGCTCCTACAATGAGCAGTTCTTC
d_call: NA; v_call: TRBV15; clone_size: NA; j_call: TRBJ2-7; cdr3_aa: CATSREGRSSYEQYF; cdr3_nt: TGTGCCACCAGCAGAGAGGGACGGTCGTCCTACGAGCAGTACTTC
d_call: NA; v_call: TRBV27; clone_size: NA; j_call: TRBJ2-1; cdr3_aa: CASRSHDPLVFYEQFF; cdr3_nt: TGTGCCAGCAGATCCCATGACCCCCTGGTGTTCTATGAGCAGTTCTTC
d_call: NA; v_call: TRBV27; clone_size: few; j_call: TRBJ2-2; cdr3_aa: CASRLDRRDTGELFF; cdr3_nt: TGTGCCAGCAGACTAGACAGGAGGGATACCGGGGAGCTGTTTTTT
d_call: NA; v_call: TRBV9; clone_size: few; j_call: TRBJ1-3; cdr3_aa: CASSPKYSGNTIYF; cdr3_nt: TGTGCCAGCAGCCCGAAATACTCTGGAAACACCATATATTTT
d_call: TRBD1; v_call: TRBV19; clone_size: NA; j_call: TRBJ1-1; cdr3_aa: CASSITGTANTEAFF; cdr3_nt: TGTGCCAGTAGTATCACCGGGACAGCGAACACTGAAGCTTTCTTT
d_call: NA; v_call: TRBV5-1; clone_size: NA; j_call: TRBJ2-5; cdr3_aa: CASSLGIRLGVVGETQYF; cdr3_nt: TGCGCCAGCAGCTTGGGTATCCGACTAGGGGTGGTTGGGGAGACCCAGTACTTC
d_call: NA; v_call: TRBV28; clone_size: NA; j_call: TRBJ1-1; cdr3_aa: CASSPPRIRDTEAFF; cdr3_nt: TGTGCCAGCAGCCCCCCCCGGATTAGGGACACTGAAGCTTTCTTT
d_call: TRBD1; v_call: TRBV5-1; clone_size: NA; j_call: TRBJ2-5; cdr3_aa: CASSLGTGGRETQYF; cdr3_nt: TGCGCCAGCAGCTTGGGGACAGGGGGCAGAGAGACCCAGTACTTC
d_call: TRBD2; v_call: TRBV4-1; clone_size: NA; j_call: TRBJ2-3; cdr3_aa: CASSVGLAPTDTQYF; cdr3_nt: TGCGCCAGCAGCGTAGGACTAGCTCCCACAGATACGCAGTATTTT
d_call: NA; v_call: TRBV25-1; clone_size: NA; j_call: TRBJ1-5; cdr3_aa: CASSTSNQPQHF; cdr3_nt: TGTGCCAGCAGTACAAGCAATCAGCCCCAGCATTTT
d_call: TRBD1; v_call: TRBV4-1; clone_size: NA; j_call: TRBJ2-7; cdr3_aa: CASSHRQTGTGSSYEQYF; cdr3_nt: TGCGCCAGCAGCCACAGGCAGACCGGGACAGGGAGCTCCTACGAGCAGTACTTC
d_call: TRBD2; v_call: TRBV7-9; clone_size: NA; j_call: TRBJ2-7; cdr3_aa: CASSLAGTSGGAYEQYF; cdr3_nt: TGTGCCAGCAGCTTAGCAGGGACTAGCGGGGGAGCCTACGAGCAGTACTTC
d_call: NA; v_call: TRBV19; clone_size: NA; j_call: TRBJ1-5; cdr3_aa: CASTYGNQPQHF; cdr3_nt: TGTGCCAGTACGTACGGGAATCAGCCCCAGCATTTT
d_call: NA; v_call: TRBV9; clone_size: NA; j_call: TRBJ2-2; cdr3_aa: CASSERPGELFF; cdr3_nt: TGTGCCAGCAGCGAAAGGCCCGGGGAGCTGTTTTTT
d_call: NA; v_call: TRBV6-5; clone_size: NA; j_call: TRBJ1-1; cdr3_aa: CASRFGTAGTEAFF; cdr3_nt: TGTGCCAGCAGGTTTGGGACCGCCGGCACTGAAGCTTTCTTT
d_call: TRBD2; v_call: TRBV27; clone_size: NA; j_call: TRBJ2-7; cdr3_aa: CASSLKGLAGPHYYEQYF; cdr3_nt: TGTGCCAGCAGCCTCAAAGGACTAGCGGGACCCCACTACTACGAGCAGTACTTC
d_call: NA; v_call: TRBV28; clone_size: NA; j_call: TRBJ2-7; cdr3_aa: CASSPQYPYEQYF; cdr3_nt: TGTGCCAGCAGTCCCCAGTATCCCTACGAGCAGTACTTC
d_call: TRBD1; v_call: TRBV30; clone_size: NA; j_call: TRBJ2-2; cdr3_aa: CAWDISGTGLSGELFF; cdr3_nt: TGTGCCTGGGACATATCCGGGACAGGGCTATCCGGGGAGCTGTTTTTT
d_call: NA; v_call: TRBV28; clone_size: NA; j_call: TRBJ1-3; cdr3_aa: CASSLLSQFSGNTIYF; cdr3_nt: TGTGCCAGCAGTTTACTTTCCCAGTTCTCTGGAAACACCATATATTTT
d_call: NA; v_call: TRBV6-5; clone_size: NA; j_call: TRBJ2-7; cdr3_aa: CASSYSAHYEQYF; cdr3_nt: TGTGCCAGCAGTTACTCCGCTCACTACGAGCAGTACTTC
d_call: NA; v_call: TRBV19; clone_size: NA; j_call: TRBJ2-7; cdr3_aa: CASSISGVTYEQYF; cdr3_nt: TGTGCCAGTAGTATCTCAGGGGTCACCTACGAGCAGTACTTC
d_call: NA; v_call: TRBV29-1; clone_size: NA; j_call: TRBJ2-7; cdr3_aa: CSVNRESPYEQYF; cdr3_nt: TGCAGCGTAAACCGGGAGTCTCCCTACGAGCAGTACTTC
d_call: NA; v_call: TRBV5-1; clone_size: NA; j_call: TRBJ2-7; cdr3_aa: CASSLTGSYEQYF; cdr3_nt: TGCGCCAGCAGCTTAACAGGTTCCTACGAGCAGTACTTC
d_call: NA; v_call: TRBV4-1; clone_size: NA; j_call: TRBJ2-5; cdr3_aa: CASSQEKSSGWAQYF; cdr3_nt: TGCGCCAGCAGCCAAGAGAAATCTTCGGGGTGGGCCCAGTACTTC
d_call: TRBD2; v_call: TRBV28; clone_size: once; j_call: TRBJ2-7; cdr3_aa: CASSRGVSYEQYF; cdr3_nt: TGTGCCAGCTCCCGGGGGGTCTCCTACGAGCAGTACTTC
d_call: NA; v_call: TRBV7-9; clone_size: NA; j_call: TRBJ2-7; cdr3_aa: CASSSPGRYEQYF; cdr3_nt: TGTGCCAGCAGCTCCCCCGGGCGCTACGAGCAGTACTTC
d_call: TRBD1; v_call: TRBV7-9; clone_size: NA; j_call: TRBJ2-1; cdr3_aa: CASSLRDRGFHEQFF; cdr3_nt: TGTGCCAGCAGCTTAAGGGACAGGGGGTTCCATGAGCAGTTCTTC
d_call: NA; v_call: TRBV7-6; clone_size: NA; j_call: TRBJ2-2; cdr3_aa: CASSLAGRRELFF; cdr3_nt: TGTGCCAGCAGCTTAGCGGGGAGGAGGGAGCTGTTTTTT
d_call: TRBD1; v_call: TRBV27; clone_size: NA; j_call: TRBJ2-7; cdr3_aa: CASSPGPDRVTYEQYF; cdr3_nt: TGTGCCAGCAGTCCAGGGCCGGACAGGGTCACCTACGAGCAGTACTTC
d_call: TRBD2; v_call: TRBV7-6; clone_size: NA; j_call: TRBJ2-3; cdr3_aa: CASSLFLAGGPDTQYF; cdr3_nt: TGTGCCAGCAGCTTATTTCTAGCGGGAGGCCCAGATACGCAGTATTTT
d_call: TRBD2; v_call: TRBV4-1; clone_size: NA; j_call: TRBJ2-5; cdr3_aa: CASSPGLAGGQETQYF; cdr3_nt: TGCGCCAGCAGCCCGGGACTAGCGGGAGGCCAAGAGACCCAGTACTTC
d_call: TRBD2; v_call: TRBV7-2; clone_size: NA; j_call: TRBJ2-1; cdr3_aa: CASSLRGRGYNEQFF; cdr3_nt: TGTGCCAGCAGCTTACGCGGGAGGGGATACAATGAGCAGTTCTTC
d_call: NA; v_call: TRBV27; clone_size: NA; j_call: TRBJ1-2; cdr3_aa: CASSPSGDSLYGYTF; cdr3_nt: TGTGCCAGCAGTCCGTCCGGTGACAGTTTATATGGCTACACCTTC
d_call: TRBD1; v_call: TRBV7-2; clone_size: NA; j_call: TRBJ2-1; cdr3_aa: CASRETGASYNEQFF; cdr3_nt: TGTGCCAGCCGGGAGACAGGGGCATCCTACAATGAGCAGTTCTTC
d_call: NA; v_call: TRBV27; clone_size: NA; j_call: TRBJ2-3; cdr3_aa: CASSFSGTDTQYF; cdr3_nt: TGTGCCAGCAGTTTTTCTGGCACAGATACGCAGTATTTT
d_call: NA; v_call: TRBV11-2; clone_size: NA; j_call: TRBJ2-1; cdr3_aa: CASSPQVDIWYNEQFF; cdr3_nt: TGTGCCAGCAGCCCTCAGGTCGACATTTGGTACAATGAGCAGTTCTTC
d_call: TRBD2; v_call: TRBV5-1; clone_size: NA; j_call: TRBJ2-1; cdr3_aa: CASSLAGGSFSNEQFF; cdr3_nt: TGCGCCAGCAGCTTGGCCGGCGGGAGTTTTAGCAATGAGCAGTTCTTC
d_call: NA; v_call: TRBV7-9; clone_size: NA; j_call: TRBJ1-2; cdr3_aa: CASSFYAEAEDGYTF; cdr3_nt: TGTGCCAGCAGCTTTTACGCAGAGGCGGAGGATGGCTACACCTTC
d_call: TRBD2; v_call: TRBV27; clone_size: NA; j_call: TRBJ2-7; cdr3_aa: CASSPAGAYEQYF; cdr3_nt: TGTGCCAGCAGTCCAGCGGGAGCCTACGAGCAGTACTTC
d_call: NA; v_call: TRBV7-9; clone_size: NA; j_call: TRBJ1-1; cdr3_aa: CASSSNRVRDTEAFF; cdr3_nt: TGTGCCAGCAGCTCGAACAGGGTTAGGGACACTGAAGCTTTCTTT
d_call: NA; v_call: TRBV27; clone_size: NA; j_call: TRBJ2-2; cdr3_aa: CASTSSAGELFF; cdr3_nt: TGTGCCAGCACATCGAGTGCCGGGGAGCTGTTTTTT
d_call: NA; v_call: TRBV9; clone_size: NA; j_call: TRBJ1-1; cdr3_aa: CASSPSNTEAFF; cdr3_nt: TGTGCCAGCAGCCCCTCAAACACTGAAGCTTTCTTT
d_call: NA; v_call: TRBV9; clone_size: NA; j_call: TRBJ2-7; cdr3_aa: CASSVADGVPYEQYF; cdr3_nt: TGTGCCAGCAGCGTAGCTGACGGGGTCCCGTACGAGCAGTACTTC
d_call: NA; v_call: TRBV9; clone_size: few; j_call: TRBJ2-7; cdr3_aa: CASSEGPSYEQYF; cdr3_nt: TGTGCCAGCAGCGAAGGACCCTCCTACGAGCAGTACTTC
d_call: NA; v_call: TRBV28; clone_size: NA; j_call: TRBJ1-4; cdr3_aa: CASSFEGKLGEKLFF; cdr3_nt: TGTGCCAGCAGTTTTGAAGGGAAGTTGGGGGAAAAACTGTTTTTT
d_call: NA; v_call: TRBV2; clone_size: NA; j_call: TRBJ1-2; cdr3_aa: CASSERESDNYGYTF; cdr3_nt: TGTGCCAGCAGTGAAAGAGAGTCTGATAACTATGGCTACACCTTC
d_call: NA; v_call: TRBV9; clone_size: NA; j_call: TRBJ1-4; cdr3_aa: CASSVAGRVTNEKLFF; cdr3_nt: TGTGCCAGCAGCGTAGCTGGGAGGGTAACTAATGAAAAACTGTTTTTT
d_call: NA; v_call: TRBV27; clone_size: NA; j_call: TRBJ1-1; cdr3_aa: CASSLGAAGNTEAFF; cdr3_nt: TGTGCCAGCAGTTTAGGAGCGGCGGGGAACACTGAAGCTTTCTTT
d_call: TRBD2; v_call: TRBV4-2; clone_size: NA; j_call: TRBJ2-1; cdr3_aa: CASSQLAGGGNEQFF; cdr3_nt: TGTGCCAGCAGCCAACTAGCGGGGGGGGGCAATGAGCAGTTCTTC
d_call: NA; v_call: TRBV25-1; clone_size: NA; j_call: TRBJ2-3; cdr3_aa: CASTESRPPDTQYF; cdr3_nt: TGTGCCAGCACCGAATCCAGGCCACCAGATACGCAGTATTTT
d_call: NA; v_call: TRBV6-1; clone_size: once; j_call: TRBJ2-7; cdr3_aa: CASSEVGTGLSYEQYF; cdr3_nt: TGTGCCAGCAGTGAAGTCGGGACGGGACTCTCCTACGAGCAGTACTTC
d_call: NA; v_call: TRBV11-3; clone_size: once; j_call: TRBJ1-1; cdr3_aa: CASSPQSLGHEAFF; cdr3_nt: TGTGCCAGCAGCCCACAATCCTTGGGACATGAGGCTTTCTTT
d_call: NA; v_call: TRBV4-1; clone_size: NA; j_call: TRBJ1-2; cdr3_aa: CASSQVGGEHIAF; cdr3_nt: TGCGCCAGCAGCCAAGTGGGCGGGGAACATATCGCCTTC
d_call: TRBD1; v_call: TRBV4-1; clone_size: NA; j_call: TRBJ2-5; cdr3_aa: CASSQRTGALQETQYF; cdr3_nt: TGCGCCAGCAGCCAGAGGACAGGGGCCCTCCAAGAGACCCAGTACTTC